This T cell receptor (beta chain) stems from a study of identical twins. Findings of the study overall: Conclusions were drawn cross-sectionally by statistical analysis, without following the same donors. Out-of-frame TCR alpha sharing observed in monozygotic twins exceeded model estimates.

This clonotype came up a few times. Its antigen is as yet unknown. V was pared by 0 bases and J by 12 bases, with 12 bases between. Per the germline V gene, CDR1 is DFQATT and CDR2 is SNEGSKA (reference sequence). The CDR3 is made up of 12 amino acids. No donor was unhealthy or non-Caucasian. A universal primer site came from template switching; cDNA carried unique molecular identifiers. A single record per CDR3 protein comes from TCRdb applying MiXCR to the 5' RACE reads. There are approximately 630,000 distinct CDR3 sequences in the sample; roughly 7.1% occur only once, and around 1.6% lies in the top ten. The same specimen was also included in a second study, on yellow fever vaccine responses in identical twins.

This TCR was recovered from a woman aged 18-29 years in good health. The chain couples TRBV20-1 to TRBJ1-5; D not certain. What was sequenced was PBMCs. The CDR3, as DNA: TGCAGTGCTAGAGATCCCGCTCTGCTCCAGCATTTT. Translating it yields CSARDPALLQHF.